This entry lists 20 T cell receptor beta chains sequenced from one sample in a study of T cells in Graves' hyperthyroidism and ophthalmopathy. Researchers took RNA transcripts and amplified the TCR beta CDR3 regions from them. In the first-round RT-PCR of the TCR CDR3, the HTBI primer set was used. Each CDR3 protein gets one entry after TCRdb re-called the multiplex PCR reads with MiXCR. The sample has over 650,000 distinct CDR3 sequences; 45% are singletons. The sequencing sample was made of peripheral blood or thyroid tissue (not recorded which). These receptors were taken from an adult man with Graves' disease, either hyperthyroidism or ophthalmopathy (not recorded which).

This clonotype was observed a single time. An end of the junction differs from the germline gene, which may be a read error. J is TRBJ2-7 and V is TRBV25-1; the D is unclear. Looked up from germline, CDR1 is MGHDK and CDR2 is SYGVNS. This CDR3 is 17 amino acids long. The DNA of the CDR3 is TGCGCCAGCAGCCCCCAATGGGCAGGCATGTTTGCCTACGAGCAGTACTTC. It is translated as CASSPQWAGMFAYEQYF.

This clonotype was counted at least ten times. Here the CDR3 DNA reads TGTGCCATCAGTCGGGGGGGGTTAGAAGAGACCCAGTACTTC. It is translated as CAISRGGLEETQYF. The V call is TRBV10-3, the J call TRBJ2-5; 8 bases fit TRBD2. The CDR3 has 14 amino acids. CDR1 is ENHRY and CDR2 is SYGVKD in the germline V gene. V was pared by 5 bases and J by 3 bases, with 5 bases of the junction left unmatched.

Of note for this clonotype: Since a much larger clone is just one base distant, this may be a read error. The rearrangement joins TRBV10-3 to TRBJ1-1; 7 nucleotides match TRBD1. Germline V gene data show CDR1 as ENHRY and CDR2 as SYGVKD. V was pared by 6 bases and J by 1 base, with 5 bases of the junction left unmatched. The CDR3 has 14 amino acids. In nucleotides, the CDR3 is TGTGCCATCAGACCCGGGACAGAGAACACTGAAGCTTTCTTT. Protein: CAIRPGTENTEAFF.

The chain links TRBV20-1 to TRBJ1-1; 8 bases match TRBD1. Per the germline V gene, CDR1 is DFQATT and CDR2 is SNEGSKA (reference sequence). The V gene end was trimmed by 0 bases and the J gene end by 7 bases; junction bases not matched to a gene: 7. The CDR3 has 14 amino acids. In nucleotides, the CDR3 is TGCAGTGCTAGAGAACCAGGGGGCCAGTTTGAAGCTTTCTTT. Its translation: CSAREPGGQFEAFF.

This clonotype was seen many times. This chain connects TRBV24-1 to TRBJ2-5, with 10 bases that match TRBD2. The CDR3 loop spans 14 amino acids. Trimming cost V 3 bases and J 5 bases; bases outside gene matches: 2. Germline CDR1 KGHDR, CDR2 SFDVKD. As DNA, the CDR3 is TGTGCCACCAGTGATCCGGGACTAGCGGAGACCCAGTACTTC. Its translation: CATSDPGLAETQYF.

This clonotype occurred many times. This rearrangement joins TRBV7-2 to TRBJ1-4; TRBD1 is a possible D gene (5 bases). CDR3 length: 14 residues. Germline CDR1 is SGHTA and CDR2 is FQGNSA. V gave up 5 bases and J gave up 0 bases, with 7 bases separating them. The CDR3 DNA is TGTGCCAGCAGCGGAGGGGCAACTAATGAAAAACTGTTTTTT. It encodes CASSGGATNEKLFF.

This clonotype came up a few times. The V and J genes are TRBV2 and TRBJ1-6; unclear D gene. The CDR3 runs to 16 residues. The ends were cut back, 5 bases at V and 9 bases at J, with 20 bases in the middle. Looked up from germline, CDR1 is SNHLY and CDR2 is FYNNEI. The CDR3 sequence: CASSTRQTILASPLHF. Written as DNA, the CDR3 is TGTGCCAGCAGTACCCGTCAGACAATTTTGGCTTCACCCCTCCACTTT.

Worth noting for this clonotype: A much larger clone differs from this one at a single base, so this may be a read error. The chain recombines TRBV29-1 with TRBJ1-1; D unresolved. Germline-derived CDR1 and CDR2 are SQVTM and ANQGSEA. The CDR3 has 8 amino acids. Trimming cost V 8 bases and J 11 bases, with 9 bases left between them. CDR3 DNA: TGCAGCATTGCACAGGCTTTCTTT. This gives the protein CSIAQAFF.

As for this clonotype: An end of the junction does not agree with germline; a read error may underlie this. The gene calls are TRBV2 and TRBJ2-5; 8 bases match TRBD1. The V gene's germline CDR1 is SNHLY and CDR2 FYNNEI. The CDR3 spans 18 residues. The CDR3: CSARGPSVSKTGVETQYF. The CDR3 nucleotides are TGCAGTGCTAGGGGGCCCAGCGTCTCCAAGACAGGGGTAGAGACCCAGTACTTC.

In its sample, this clonotype was seen once. The junction and the germline gene differ at one end; a read error may be behind it. The V and J genes are TRBV5-5 and TRBJ2-7; D may be TRBD1 or TRBD2 (5 bases each). Germline CDR1 and CDR2: SGHKS and YYEKEE (reference sequence). This CDR3 contains 13 residues. CDR3 nucleotides: TGCGCCAGCAGCCCCACCTCTGGGGGCGAGCAGTACTTC. Amino acids: CASSPTSGGEQYF.

This clonotype was detected a few times. The chain employs TRBV5-1 and TRBJ2-7; perhaps D is TRBD1 or TRBD2 (6 bases each). This CDR3 region has 14 residues. Germline values: CDR1 SGHRS, CDR2 YFSETQ. The V end was cut by 3 bases, the J end by 7 bases, with 17 bases between. The CDR3 sequence is CASSSRDTLGEQYF. In nucleotides, the CDR3 is TGCGCCAGCAGCTCGCGGGACACCTTGGGGGAGCAGTACTTC.

The chain is built from TRBV24-1 and TRBJ2-5; TRBD1 or TRBD2 may be the D gene (7 bases each). The CDR3 runs 15 residues. Per germline, CDR1 KGHDR and CDR2 SFDVKD. Trimming cost V 6 bases and J 2 bases, with 15 bases left between them. Here the CDR3 DNA reads TGTGCCACCAGTCGAGCGGGACAGCCACAAGAGACCCAGTACTTC. It encodes CATSRAGQPQETQYF.

The count of this clonotype is one. The chain uses TRBV29-1 and TRBJ1-1; possibly TRBD1 for D (5 bases). Trimming removed 2 bases from V and 3 bases from J, with 10 bases in between. This CDR3 has 13 amino acids. Germline-derived CDR1 and CDR2 are SQVTM and ANQGSEA. CDR3 loop: CSVERGRDTEAFF. CDR3 in DNA: TGCAGCGTTGAACGGGGACGTGACACTGAAGCTTTCTTT.

This clonotype was counted only a few times. The rearrangement links TRBV20-1 to TRBJ1-1; perhaps TRBD1 as D (5 bases). This CDR3 has 12 residues. In germline, CDR1 is DFQATT, CDR2 SNEGSKA (reference sequence). Deletions cut 1 base from V and 10 bases from J, with 13 bases between. The CDR3 DNA reads as TGCAGTGCTAGAGTACAGGTGTCGGGAGCTTTCTTT. Encoded protein: CSARVQVSGAFF.

This clonotype was detected only a few times. The V gene is TRBV4-1, the J gene TRBJ1-1; D ambiguous. CDR3 length: 12 amino acids. Trimming left V 1 base short and J 4 bases short, with 4 bases between. CDR1 is MGHRA and CDR2 is YSYEKL in the germline V gene. CDR3 nucleotide sequence: TGCGCCAGCAGCCAAGTCGGCACTGAAGCTTTCTTT. This encodes CASSQVGTEAFF.

The rearrangement uses TRBV10-3 and TRBJ1-1; D is ambiguous. Germline lookup yields CDR1 ENHRY and CDR2 SYGVKD. Trimming cost V 10 bases and J 2 bases, with 14 bases left between them. This CDR3 is 13 amino acids long. The CDR3 is CATRDNTNTEAFF. CDR3 in DNA: TGTGCCACCAGAGACAATACAAACACTGAAGCTTTCTTT.

This clonotype was recorded only once. The J gene is TRBJ1-2, the V gene TRBV25-1; D may be TRBD1 (6 bases). CDR3 length: 15 amino acids. Trimming took 4 bases from V and 4 from J, leaving 16 bases between them. In germline, CDR1 is MGHDK, CDR2 SYGVNS. The CDR3 nucleotides read TGTGCCAGCAGTGTATCCCGGGACAATGGCTATGGCTACACCTTC. This codes for CASSVSRDNGYGYTF.

The chain combines TRBV7-9 with TRBJ1-1; D is undetermined. The ends were cut back, 5 bases at V and 0 bases at J, with 25 bases in the middle. This CDR3 spans 19 amino acids. Germline CDR1 reads SEHNR; CDR2 reads FQNEAQ (reference sequence). CDR3 nucleotides: TGTGCCAGCAGCCCACCCACTCGAGGTAGCGGGTACATGAACACTGAAGCTTTCTTT. It is translated as CASSPPTRGSGYMNTEAFF.

This clonotype was recorded only once. The genes are TRBV2 and TRBJ1-5, with 8 bases aligning to TRBD1. The CDR3 spans 16 residues. The germline gives CDR1 SNHLY, CDR2 FYNNEI. V shed 5 bases and J 4 bases; nucleotides not matched to a gene: 10. CDR3 sequence: CASSYSSRGRNQPQHF. The CDR3 region has the DNA TGTGCCAGCAGTTACTCGAGCAGGGGGCGGAATCAGCCCCAGCATTTT.

The rearrangement links TRBV2 to TRBJ1-5; 11 nucleotides line up with TRBD1. Germline values: CDR1 SNHLY, CDR2 FYNNEI. The CDR3 sequence is 17 residues long. J lost 3 bases, V lost 5 bases, and 9 bases had no gene match. CDR3 sequence: CASSYSPGQGVNQPQHF. CDR3 bases: TGTGCCAGCAGTTACTCGCCGGGACAGGGGGTCAATCAGCCCCAGCATTTT.